Below, 12 T cell receptor beta chains from the same sample are listed, as sequenced in a study of OX40 agonist ivuxolimab in advanced cancers. Method: immunoSEQ multiplex PCR; TCRdb's copy keeps in-frame clones and lacks some. The sample comprises under 100,000 clones, 75% to 90% of which are singletons, and roughly 0.33% rests with the top ten. This material consisted of CD4+ or CD8+ T cells sorted from blood, taken in a trial of the OX40 agonist ivuxolimab. The receptor set was obtained from an adult with an advanced solid tumor such as melanoma, head and neck, liver or kidney cancer.

This rearrangement joins TRBV7-2 to TRBJ2-7, with 7 bases fitting TRBD1. Germline CDR1 reads SGHTA; CDR2 reads FQGNSA. V dropped 3 bases and J dropped 2; count of bases not matched to a gene: 4. This CDR3 is 14 amino acids long. CDR3 nucleotide sequence: TGTGCCAGCAGCTTCCCGGGACAGCCCTACGAGCAGTACTTC. Translating it yields CASSFPGQPYEQYF.

The chain recombines TRBV7-2 with TRBJ1-2, with TRBD1 identical over 9 bases. CDR3 length: 15 residues. V was pared by 4 bases and J by 2 bases, with 5 bases of the junction left unmatched. Germline V gene sequence: CDR1 SGHTA, CDR2 FQGNSA. Here the CDR3 DNA reads TGTGCCAGCAGCTCTGGACAGGGGCGAAACTATGGCTACACCTTC. Protein sequence: CASSSGQGRNYGYTF. Full variable domain (outside the CDR3, taken from reference TRBV7-2 and TRBJ1-2): GAGVSQSPSNKVTEKGKDVELRCDPISGHTALYWYRQSLGQGLEFLIYFQGNSAPDKSGLPSDRFSAERTGGSVSTLTIQRTQQEDSAVYLCASSSGQGRNYGYTFGSGTRLTVV.

The gene calls are TRBV28 and TRBJ1-6, with a tentative D call TRBD1 (6 bases). The CDR3 is 14 amino acids. Germline CDR1 reads MDHEN; CDR2 reads SYDVKM. Deletions cut 10 bases from V and 5 bases from J, with 15 bases between. In nucleotides, the CDR3 is TGTGCCACCCGGAAAGGGGGTGATAATTCACCCCTCCACTTT. This encodes CATRKGGDNSPLHF. Full variable domain (remainder filled in from reference TRBV28 and TRBJ1-6): DVKVTQSSRYLVKRTGEKVFLECVQDMDHENMFWYRQDPGLGLRLIYFSYDVKMKEKGDIPEGYSVSREKKERFSLILESASTNQTSMYLCATRKGGDNSPLHFGNGTRLTVT.

In DNA form, the CDR3 reads TGTGCCAGCAGCCTTAGTACTGAAGCTTTCTTT. Protein sequence: CASSLSTEAFF. The chain is built from TRBV11-2 and TRBJ1-1, with D unresolved. Germline CDR1 is SGHAT and CDR2 is FQNNGV. Trimming removed 5 bases at V and 5 bases at J, with 6 bases between. This CDR3 contains 11 residues.

This clone appeared a few times. The V and J genes are TRBV7-9 and TRBJ2-1; D tentatively fits TRBD1 or TRBD2 (5 bases each). V gave up 5 bases and J gave up 0 bases, with 23 bases separating them. Per germline, CDR1 SEHNR and CDR2 FQNEAQ (reference sequence). CDR3 length: 19 amino acids. The CDR3 sequence is CASSGDGLLGTNSYNEQFF. CDR3 in DNA: TGTGCCAGCAGCGGGGACGGCCTACTAGGAACAAACTCCTACAATGAGCAGTTCTTC.

CDR3 region: CASSQRADSNHYEQYF. CDR3 DNA: TGCGCCAGCAGCCAAAGGGCGGACAGCAACCACTACGAGCAGTACTTC. The chain carries TRBV4-3 and TRBJ2-5; D might be TRBD1 (6 bases). The better agreement between TRBJ2-7 and the DNA end casts doubt on the J call. The CDR3 extends over 16 amino acids. Looked up from germline, CDR1 is LGHNA and CDR2 is YSLEER.

This chain joins TRBV18 and TRBJ1-1, with D hard to call. This CDR3 has 15 residues. Trimming left V 3 bases short and J 0 bases short, with 11 bases between. Germline V gene data show CDR1 as KGHSH and CDR2 as LQKENI. CDR3 amino acids: CASSPLAGLNTEAFF. As DNA, the CDR3 is TGTGCCAGCTCACCCCTAGCAGGATTGAACACTGAAGCTTTCTTT.

This clone showed up just once. The J gene is TRBJ2-1, the V gene TRBV27, with TRBD2 as a possible D gene (6 bases). Per the germline V gene, CDR1 is MNHEY and CDR2 is SMNVEV (reference sequence). V gave up 3 bases and J gave up 2 bases, with 11 bases separating them. The CDR3 sequence is 15 residues long. This chain's CDR3 is CASSFGRETYNEQFF. The CDR3 DNA follows: TGTGCCAGCAGTTTCGGACGGGAGACCTACAATGAGCAGTTCTTC.

This chain uses TRBV18 with TRBJ1-2, with 8 bases matching TRBD1. Germline loops: CDR1 KGHSH, CDR2 LQKENI. The trim removed 3 bases at V and 2 bases at J, leaving 5 bases unmatched. This CDR3 has 15 amino acids. CDR3: CASSPTGQENYGYTF. The CDR3 DNA reads as TGTGCCAGCTCACCGACGGGACAGGAGAACTATGGCTACACCTTC.

The V gene is TRBV7-3, the J gene TRBJ2-2, with a weak D call TRBD1 (6 bases). With 5 bases removed from V and 4 bases from J, the gap between germline ends came to 11 bases. This CDR3 has 14 residues. CDR1 SGHTA and CDR2 FQGTGA come from the germline V gene. CDR3 sequence: CASSPVQGTGELFF. DNA for the CDR3: TGTGCCAGCAGCCCCGTACAGGGCACCGGGGAGCTGTTTTTT.

This clone has just a few counts. The chain combines TRBV6-1 with TRBJ1-3; a weak D match, TRBD1 (5 bases). The CDR3 contains 13 residues. V was cut by 1 base and J by 8 bases, with 9 bases left in between. Germline CDR1 MNHNS, CDR2 SASEGT. CDR3 sequence reads: CASSEEGRDTIYF. The CDR3 DNA reads TGTGCCAGCAGTGAAGAGGGGAGGGACACCATATATTTT.

This chain links TRBV7-3 with TRBJ2-1, with TRBD1 as a possible D gene (5 bases). Germline loops: CDR1 SGHTA, CDR2 FQGTGA. The CDR3 is 13 residues long. V shed 5 bases and J shed 8 bases, with 13 bases lying between them. This CDR3 reads CASSPTGFDEQFF. The DNA of the CDR3 is TGTGCCAGCAGCCCCACAGGTTTCGATGAGCAGTTCTTC.